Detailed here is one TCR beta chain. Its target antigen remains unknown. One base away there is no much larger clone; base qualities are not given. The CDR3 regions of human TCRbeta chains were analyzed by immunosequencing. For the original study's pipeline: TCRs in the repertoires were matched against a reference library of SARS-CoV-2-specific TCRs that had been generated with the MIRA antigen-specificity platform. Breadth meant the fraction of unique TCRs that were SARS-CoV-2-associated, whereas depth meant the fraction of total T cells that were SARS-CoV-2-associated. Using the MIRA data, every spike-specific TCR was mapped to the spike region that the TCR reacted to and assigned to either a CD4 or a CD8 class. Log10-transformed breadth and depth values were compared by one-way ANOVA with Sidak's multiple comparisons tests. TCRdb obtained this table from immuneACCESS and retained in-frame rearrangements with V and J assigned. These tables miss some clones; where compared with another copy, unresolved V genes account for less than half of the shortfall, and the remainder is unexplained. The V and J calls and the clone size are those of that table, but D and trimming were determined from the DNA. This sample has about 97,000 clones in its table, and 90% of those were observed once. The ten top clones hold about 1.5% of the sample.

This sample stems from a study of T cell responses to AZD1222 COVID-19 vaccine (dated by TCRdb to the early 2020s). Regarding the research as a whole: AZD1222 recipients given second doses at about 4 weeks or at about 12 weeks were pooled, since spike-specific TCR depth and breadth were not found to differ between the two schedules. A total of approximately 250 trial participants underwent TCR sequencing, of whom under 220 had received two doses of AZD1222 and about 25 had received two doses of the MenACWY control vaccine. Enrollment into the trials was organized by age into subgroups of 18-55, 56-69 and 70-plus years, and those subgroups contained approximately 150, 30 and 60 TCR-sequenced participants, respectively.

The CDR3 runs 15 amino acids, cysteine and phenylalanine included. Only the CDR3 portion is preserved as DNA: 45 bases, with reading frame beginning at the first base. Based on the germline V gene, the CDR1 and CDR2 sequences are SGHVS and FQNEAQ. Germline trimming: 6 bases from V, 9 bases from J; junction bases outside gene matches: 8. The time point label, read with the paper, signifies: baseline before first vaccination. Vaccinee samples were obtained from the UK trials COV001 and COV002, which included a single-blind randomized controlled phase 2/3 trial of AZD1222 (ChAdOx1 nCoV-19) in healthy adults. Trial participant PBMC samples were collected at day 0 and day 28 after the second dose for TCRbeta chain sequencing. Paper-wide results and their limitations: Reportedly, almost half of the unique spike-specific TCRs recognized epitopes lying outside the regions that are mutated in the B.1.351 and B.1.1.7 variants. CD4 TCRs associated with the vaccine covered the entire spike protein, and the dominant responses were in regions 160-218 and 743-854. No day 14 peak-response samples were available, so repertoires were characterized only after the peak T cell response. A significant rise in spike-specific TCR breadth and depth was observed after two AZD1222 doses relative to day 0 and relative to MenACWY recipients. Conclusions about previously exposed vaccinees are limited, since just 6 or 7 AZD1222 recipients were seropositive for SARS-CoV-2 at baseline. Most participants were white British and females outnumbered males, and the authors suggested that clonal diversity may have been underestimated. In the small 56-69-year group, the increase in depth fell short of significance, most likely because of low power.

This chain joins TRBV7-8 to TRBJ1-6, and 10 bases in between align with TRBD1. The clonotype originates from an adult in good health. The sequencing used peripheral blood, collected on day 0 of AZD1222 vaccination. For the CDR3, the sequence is CASSLRTGGGSPLHF. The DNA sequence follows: TGTGCCAGCAGTTTAAGGACAGGGGGAGGTTCACCCCTCCACTTT.